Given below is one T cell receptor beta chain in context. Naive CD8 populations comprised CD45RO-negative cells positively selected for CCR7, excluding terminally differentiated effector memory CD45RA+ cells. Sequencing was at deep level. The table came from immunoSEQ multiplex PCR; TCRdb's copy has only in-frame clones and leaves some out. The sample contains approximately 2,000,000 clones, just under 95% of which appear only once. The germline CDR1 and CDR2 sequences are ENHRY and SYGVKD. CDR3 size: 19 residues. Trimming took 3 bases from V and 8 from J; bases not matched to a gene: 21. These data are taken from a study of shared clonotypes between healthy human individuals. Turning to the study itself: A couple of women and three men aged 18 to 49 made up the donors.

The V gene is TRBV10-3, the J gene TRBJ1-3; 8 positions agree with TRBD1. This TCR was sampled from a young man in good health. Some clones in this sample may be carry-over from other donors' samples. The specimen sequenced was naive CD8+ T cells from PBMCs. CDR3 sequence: CAISEPTGEAGRPWDTIYF. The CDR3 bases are TGTGCCATCAGTGAACCGACAGGGGAGGCGGGGAGACCGTGGGACACCATATATTTT.